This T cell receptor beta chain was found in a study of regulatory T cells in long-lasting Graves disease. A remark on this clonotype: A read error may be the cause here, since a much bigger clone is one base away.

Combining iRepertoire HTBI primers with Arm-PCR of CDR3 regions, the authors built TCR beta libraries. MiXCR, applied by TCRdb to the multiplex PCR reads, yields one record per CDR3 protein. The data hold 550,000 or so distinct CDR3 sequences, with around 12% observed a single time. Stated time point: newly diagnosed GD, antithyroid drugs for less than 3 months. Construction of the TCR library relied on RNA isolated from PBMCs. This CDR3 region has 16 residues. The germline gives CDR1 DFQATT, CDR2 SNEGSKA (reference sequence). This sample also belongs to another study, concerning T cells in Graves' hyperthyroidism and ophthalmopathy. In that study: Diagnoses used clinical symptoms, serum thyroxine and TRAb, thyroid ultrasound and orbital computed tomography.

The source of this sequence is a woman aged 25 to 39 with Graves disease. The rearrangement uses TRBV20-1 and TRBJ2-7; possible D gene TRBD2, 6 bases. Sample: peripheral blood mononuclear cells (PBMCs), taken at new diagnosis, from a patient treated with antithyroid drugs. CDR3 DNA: TGCAGTGCTAGGGGGGGAGCAGGTCAGGGATCCTACGGGCAGTACTTC. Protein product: CSARGGAGQGSYGQYF.